Below, one TCR beta chain is given with its context. It lacks a known antigen. Per-nucleotide qualities are absent, and no much larger clonotype sits a single base away. In total, more than 500 healthy bone marrow donors made up the cohort. At the time of sampling, all cohort members were nominally healthy, though unrecorded immune exposures were likely present. The donor was CMV seronegative and was included in the group of a few hundred seronegative cohort members. A peripheral blood sample was provided by each donor, and peripheral blood mononuclear cells were used for TCR beta sequencing. The Qiagen DNeasy Blood Extraction Kit was used to extract genomic DNA from the blood cell samples. Receptor amplification or capture employed the immunoSEQ multiplex PCR assay. For the multiplex PCR, a mixture combining 60 forward primers for TCR Vbeta segments and 13 reverse primers for TCR Jbeta segments was used. Amplification of the CDR3 region of rearranged TCR beta genes was performed with a multiplex PCR assay on genomic DNA. On the Illumina HiSeq System, the amplified TCR beta libraries were sequenced as 87-base-pair reads. In the source study's methods: A later analysis counted about 80 million unique TCR beta chains across the 640 or so repertoires, and 10 million to 11 million of these chains were shared by at least two donors. A nearest-neighbor algorithm error-corrected the raw reads and collapsed the reads into unique sequences, merging closely related sequences to remove PCR and sequencing errors. Alignment of CDR3 sequences to IMGT reference sequences was used to assign V, D and J gene segments. For a sequence to be retained, at least a six-nucleotide match to both a V gene segment and a J gene segment was required. Rearrangements were classified as productive when the CDR3 lacked stop codons and remained in frame with V and J, and all other rearrangements were classified as non-productive. CDR3 was defined according to IMGT convention as the region running from the second conserved V-encoded cysteine to the conserved J-encoded phenylalanine. In an earlier analysis of around 600 of the donors, sequences lacking an unambiguous match to a single V gene segment were excluded. In an earlier analysis of around 590 of the donors, a V segment was called functional when productive rearrangements were above 56.7%, and segregating when the standard deviation between donors exceeded 5%. To diagnose cytomegalovirus status from the catalog of TCR beta chain sequences, a statistical classification framework was built. A later analysis assigned V and J genes by comparing TCR nucleotide sequences with IMGT/GENE-DB human TR gene sequences. In a later analysis, CDR3 sequences and most-parsimonious VDJ recombination scenarios were assigned using the TCRdist pipeline. In a later analysis, every TCR beta chain was defined by the combination of its CDR3 amino acid sequence and its V-gene family, and reads without a unique V-gene family were dropped. In a later analysis, nearly 600 highly shared, low-generation-probability nucleotide sequences were removed to address suspected cross-contamination and a sequencing artifact. In a later analysis, a clonal expansion index was calculated for each public chain from normalized within-repertoire ranks of inferred template counts. In a later analysis, generation probabilities were computed using a VDJ recombination model fitted to out-of-frame rearrangements, and the results were checked against IGoR. Hypergeometric tests were used in a later analysis to score TCR-TCR, TCR-HLA and TCR-CMV co-occurrence, with a repertoire-size bias correction applied to the TCR pairs. To estimate false discovery rates, a later analysis permuted the HLA or CMV assignments 20 times. In a later analysis, co-occurring TCRs were grouped using DBSCAN, with TCRdist sequence similarity added in when clustering inside HLA-allele-positive subsets. Repertoires with fewer than 30,000 or more than 120,000 public chains were left out of co-occurrence clustering, as were roughly five repertoires with anomalous nucleotide sharing. Sourced from immuneACCESS, this table was stored by TCRdb with only in-frame sequences that have V and J called. A share of the clones is absent; for the studies checked, an unresolved V gene accounts for under half, and the remainder has no known explanation. D and trimming were read from the DNA, whereas the V and J calls and clone size are those reported in that table. The table for this sample lists some 190,000 clones; around 80% of them were counted only once. 1.5% of the sample goes to the ten largest clones.

This specimen belongs to a study of cytomegalovirus exposure and HLA in healthy donors (dated by TCRdb to about 2017). About the full investigation: An earlier analysis of some 600 of the donors reported about 300 Gb of sequence data and roughly 120 million unique TCR beta sequences obtained from some 200 million T cells. An early release covering about 600 HLA-typed donors comprised roughly 300 gigabases of sequencing data and tens of millions of unique TCR sequences. Of the 300 to 500 genotyped donors, approximately 81% were placed in the genetic ancestry cluster associated with self-reported Caucasian donors. The study was designed to test whether signatures of past pathogen exposure could be identified by cataloging public T cell receptors. The T cell repertoires of under 700 subjects were profiled by immunosequencing and related to cytomegalovirus serostatus. Besides the first cohort of approximately 670 subjects, a separate validation cohort made up of 120 or so different subjects was used. To predict cytomegalovirus infection status, the study combined high-throughput TCR immunosequencing, statistical association of individual TCRs with disease status, and machine learning. A later analysis re-examined previously published TCR beta repertoires from about 700 donors and added high-resolution HLA genotyping to investigate patterns of TCR occurrence. The later analysis used no new phenotypic data to find candidate immune exposures, relying instead on TCR beta sequences and their occurrence across donors. To decide whether each TCR beta V gene segment behaved as functional or pseudogenic, an earlier analysis of over 500 of the donors relied on high-throughput TCR beta sequencing. Donor age, sex, ethnicity and CMV serostatus were collected together with the repertoire data. A later genetic analysis used genome-wide SNP genotypes for 398 of the 666 donors, treating that subset as a discovery cohort. All discovery cohort repertoires had been generated using a single sequencing platform. HLA typing covered class I and class II loci at four-digit resolution. Typing coverage varied by locus: about 629-640 donors for A, B, C, DRB1 and DQB1; around 560 for DQA1; 606 for DPA1; under 490 for DPB1. Roughly 5 DR-DQ haplotypes were treated as single units for association and clustering because of strong linkage in the cohort. Among about 400 genotyped donors of the cohort, an average of roughly 230,000 unique TCR beta nucleotide sequences was sequenced per donor, of which roughly 17% were non-productive.

For this chain, trimming is 10 bases at the V end and 0 bases at the J end, and the number of junction bases without a gene match is 10. The CDR3 starts with the cysteine, ends with the phenylalanine, and has 16 residues. Only the CDR3 portion is preserved as DNA: 48 bases, with reading frame beginning at the first base. CDR1 ENHRY and CDR2 SYGVKD were looked up in the germline V gene. General study outcomes and caveats: In a later analysis, HLA-associated TCR beta chains showed more clonal expansion and lower generation probabilities than non-associated chains that were equally common. Correlated functional status among segregating V segments might reflect linkage disequilibrium, but an unknown experimental factor could not be ruled out. A further reported finding was that TCR beta sequences accurately predicted the HLA-A and HLA-B alleles for most subjects in the first cohort. In vitro tests confirmed that a few of the cytomegalovirus-associated TCR beta chains recognize cytomegalovirus antigens. In a later analysis, most CMV-associated TCR beta chains were found to appear HLA-restricted, with HLA associations seemingly driven largely by CMV exposure. According to a later analysis, parvovirus B19, influenza, CMV and Epstein-Barr virus appeared linked to several top co-occurrence clusters. HLA typing was unavailable for some donors at each locus, so association tests used only the typed subset. In the study, approximately 160 TCR beta chains were listed as associated with cytomegalovirus. Immune exposure information for the cohort was limited to CMV serostatus. Some IMGT-functional V segments, including TRBV6-2 and TRBV6-3, could not be told apart with the 87-base-pair reads, so those segments were excluded. In this cohort, only TCR beta chains were sequenced, and detectable features were limited by the absence of alpha or paired-chain data. In an earlier analysis of approximately 590 of the donors, most TCR beta V segments appeared in productive rearrangements about 87% or about 30% of the time, broadly matching IMGT annotations. A later analysis associated 15,000 or so TCR beta sequences with specific HLA alleles at a false discovery rate of 0.05. Most TCR sequences were seen in very few donors, while some public TCRs were found in many individuals. V-gene and J-gene trimming of TCR beta chains was associated with a missense DCLRE1C variant in a later genetic analysis, and the association was replicated in an independent cohort. Assigning TCR associations to individual alleles was difficult when HLA alleles, especially DR and DQ, strongly co-occurred. The classifier was reported to diagnose cytomegalovirus status with high specificity and sensitivity in both the original and validation cohorts. The presence/absence analyses assumed that sequencing depth was roughly uniform across donors, and that assumption may not be true. Because counts were too low, around 17 rarely observed V segments, including chromosome 9 orphons, were left out of the earlier analysis of 500 to 650 of the donors. A cluster of highly shared sequence variants was judged likely to be a technical artifact of the sequencing pipeline. According to the authors, the approach could potentially be generalized to other disease states and immunological phenotypes. In a later analysis, the rate of TCR association differed among HLA loci, with DRB1 alleles having the most associated TCRs and HLA-C alleles having the fewest. A later genetic analysis reported fewer N-insertions in productive TCRs among donors in an Asian-associated ancestry cluster than the roughly 620-donor mean.

The sequence joins TRBV10-3 to TRBJ2-1, with 9 junctional bases fitting TRBD1. The TCR was taken from a man aged 40-49 years in good health and CMV-seronegative. Sequenced sample: PBMCs. The DNA sequence follows: TGTGCCACCCGACAGGGGGGCATAAGCTCCTACAATGAGCAGTTCTTC. It translates to CATRQGGISSYNEQFF.